The next 21 T cell receptor beta chains were all read from a single sample in a study of blood T cells in healthy people across ages (dated by TCRdb to 2014 to 2015). Library generation was performed with 5' RACE. The instrument was an Illumina HiSeq 2500. A second PCR of about 6 to 11 cycles was performed with a sample-barcoded 5' primer and a J-beta primer mix. TCRdb passed the public sequencing reads through fastp at Q25 and MiXCR, retaining productive beta sequences. Rows are combined by CDR3 protein, so each entry shows the most common genes and DNA. This sample lists about 1,800,000 distinct CDR3 sequences; approximately 30% were detected once. The ten most abundant clones make up roughly 8% of the sample. Input material: blood. All receptors derive from a woman aged 25 to 45 in good health.

In this sample, this clonotype turned up many times. The rearrangement joins TRBV28 to TRBJ2-7; 10 positions agree with TRBD1. The V gene end was trimmed by 3 bases and the J gene end by 2 bases; junction bases not matched to a gene: 4. Germline lookup yields CDR1 MDHEN and CDR2 SYDVKM. The CDR3 consists of 15 residues. CDR3 in DNA: TGTGCCAGCAGTTTCCCTGGGACAGGGGCCTACGAGCAGTACTTC. Amino acids: CASSFPGTGAYEQYF.

In regard to this clonotype: This sequence may be a read error, since a much larger clone differs from it by one base. J is TRBJ2-4 and V is TRBV28; possible D gene TRBD1, 5 bases. V lost 3 bases to trimming and J lost 13 bases, with 16 bases between them. The CDR3 extends over 13 amino acids. Germline lookup yields CDR1 MDHEN and CDR2 SYDVKM. CDR3 nucleotide sequence: TGTGCCAGCAGTTTTGGACACCCCTACAAGCAGTACTTC. Protein sequence: CASSFGHPYKQYF.

This clonotype was seen many times. The rearrangement joins TRBV7-2 to TRBJ1-2; D unclear. V was shortened by 0 bases and J by 0 bases, with 5 bases between the two germline ends. Per the germline V gene, CDR1 is SGHTA and CDR2 is FQGNSA. CDR3 length equals 14 residues. CDR3 nucleotide sequence: TGTGCCAGCAGCTTAGCGAGATCTAACTATGGCTACACCTTC. It yields the protein CASSLARSNYGYTF.

The rearrangement uses TRBV11-2 and TRBJ2-5; no clear D gene. Germline V lookup: CDR1 SGHAT, CDR2 FQNNGV. There are 12 residues in the CDR3. V was trimmed by 0 bases and J by 5 bases, leaving 4 bases between them. The CDR3 loop is CASSLDHETQYF. The CDR3 nucleotides read TGTGCCAGCAGCTTAGATCACGAGACCCAGTACTTC. The full variable domain, with the rest looked up from reference TRBV11-2 and TRBJ2-5, is EAGVAQSPRYKIIEKRQSVAFWCNPISGHATLYWYQQILGQGPKLLIQFQNNGVVDDSQLPKDRFSAERLKGVDSTLKIQPAKLEDSAVYLCASSLDHETQYFGPGTRLLVL.

This clonotype was counted a few times. The rearrangement joins TRBV11-2 to TRBJ2-3, with 9 bases that match TRBD1. The CDR3 loop spans 18 amino acids. Germline trimming cut 4 bases from V and 4 bases from J; bases unmatched to any gene: 15. From germline, CDR1 is SGHAT and CDR2 FQNNGV. CDR3: CASSSKGSGQGIADTQYF. CDR3 nucleotides: TGTGCCAGCAGCTCCAAGGGTTCGGGACAGGGTATCGCAGATACGCAGTATTTT.

The V call is TRBV27, the J call TRBJ1-4; no definite D call. CDR1 is MNHEY and CDR2 is SMNVEV in the germline V gene (reference sequence). The ends were cut back, 0 bases at V and 1 base at J, with 6 bases in the middle. The CDR3 has 15 amino acids. The chain's CDR3 is CASSLSIITNEKLFF. The CDR3 coding sequence is TGTGCCAGCAGTTTATCGATCATAACTAATGAAAAACTGTTTTTT.

This clonotype was counted at least ten times. V gene TRBV5-1 combines with J gene TRBJ2-7; possibly TRBD1 or TRBD2 for D (6 bases each). This CDR3 spans 16 amino acids. Trimming stripped 4 bases from V and 9 bases from J, with 26 bases between. CDR1 SGHRS and CDR2 YFSETQ come from the germline V gene. DNA of the CDR3: TGCGCCAGCAGCAGTCGTGCGTCTGGGGGGCTCGCTGGGCAGTACTTC. This translates into CASSSRASGGLAGQYF.

The sample holds many counts of this clonotype. This chain links TRBV10-3 with TRBJ2-3; tentative D call: TRBD2 (6 bases). The CDR3 is 15 amino acids. Per the germline V gene, CDR1 is ENHRY and CDR2 is SYGVKD. The V gene lost 10 bases and the J gene lost 6 bases, with 23 bases spanning the gap. CDR3 residues: CATGSRTGEADTQYF. The CDR3 DNA reads as TGTGCCACTGGGAGCCGTACGGGGGAAGCCGATACGCAGTATTTT.

This clonotype was recorded a few times. The chain combines TRBV5-1 with TRBJ2-1; 8 positions agree with TRBD1. The germline V gene has CDR1 SGHRS and CDR2 YFSETQ. There are 15 residues in the CDR3. After removal of 5 bases from V and 10 bases from J, the junction contained 14 bases not matched to a gene. Here the CDR3 reads CASRASLTGVYEQFF. The CDR3 DNA reads TGCGCCAGCAGGGCAAGTTTGACAGGGGTCTACGAGCAGTTCTTC.

Only a few counts were recorded for this clonotype. This rearrangement joins TRBV6-2 or TRBV6-3 to TRBJ1-1; 9 nucleotides agree with TRBD1. Trimming cost V 5 bases and J 7 bases; bases outside gene matches: 11. This CDR3 contains 15 residues. Germline CDR1 and CDR2: MNHEY and SVGEGT. CDR3 nucleotide sequence: TGTGCCAGCAGTAGAGACCTGGGACAGGGCTATGAAGCTTTCTTT. Amino acids: CASSRDLGQGYEAFF.

As regards this clonotype: Mismatch with germline at one junction end may stem from a read error. The chain employs TRBV5-1 and TRBJ1-4; D possibly corresponds to TRBD1 (6 bases). There are 15 residues in the CDR3. Germline V gene data show CDR1 as SGHRS and CDR2 as YFSETQ. CDR3 in amino acids: CAGSRTAQGNEKLFF. CDR3 sequence (DNA): TGCGCCGGCAGCCGGACAGCCCAGGGTAATGAAAAACTGTTTTTT. Variable domain in full (rest from reference TRBV5-1 and TRBJ1-4): KAGVTQTPRYLIKTRGQQVTLSCSPISGHRSVSWYQQTPGQGLQFLFEYFSETQRNKGNFPGRFSGRQFSNSRSEMNVSTLELGDSALYLCAGSRTAQGNEKLFFGSGTQLSVL.

The chain joins TRBV29-1 to TRBJ2-5; D assignment may be TRBD1 or TRBD2 (5 bases each). Trimming removed 6 bases at V and 10 bases at J, with 15 bases between. Germline assignment: CDR1 SQVTM and CDR2 ANQGSEA. The CDR3 has 11 residues. The CDR3 reads CSVPSGTVQYF. The CDR3 DNA is TGCAGCGTGCCATCCGGGACGGTCCAGTACTTC.

The chain couples TRBV10-3 to TRBJ2-3; no firm D call. The V and J ends lost 3 bases and 3 bases respectively, with 10 bases between them. The CDR3 is made up of 14 amino acids. From germline, CDR1 is ENHRY and CDR2 SYGVKD. The CDR3 coding sequence is TGTGCCATCAGTGACTACCAGACTACAGATACGCAGTATTTT. Protein sequence: CAISDYQTTDTQYF.

This clonotype occurred many times. The chain carries TRBV10-3 and TRBJ2-5; 11 nucleotides match TRBD1. Unmatched junction bases numbered 17, after V lost 9 bases and J lost 5 bases. Germline-derived CDR1 and CDR2 are ENHRY and SYGVKD. The CDR3 sequence is 17 residues long. The CDR3 protein is CAIAQSSGTGGAETQYF. Written as DNA, the CDR3 is TGTGCCATTGCCCAGAGTTCCGGGACAGGGGGGGCCGAGACCCAGTACTTC.

The sample holds a few counts of this clonotype. The gene calls are TRBV6-5 and TRBJ2-3, with a tentative D call TRBD1 (5 bases). This CDR3 comprises 12 residues. CDR1 is MNHEY, CDR2 SVGAGI, per germline. Trimming cost V 6 bases and J 6 bases, with 10 bases left between them. CDR3 protein: CASRSQVDTQYF. In nucleotides, the CDR3 is TGTGCCAGCAGATCACAGGTTGATACGCAGTATTTT.

The rearrangement links TRBV5-1 to TRBJ2-5; D remains ambiguous. This CDR3 spans 14 amino acids. The germline V and J ends were trimmed by 0 bases and 3 bases, with 9 bases remaining between them. Germline V gene data show CDR1 as SGHRS and CDR2 as YFSETQ. CDR3 in DNA: TGCGCCAGCAGCTTGGAGCCTAGAGAAGAGACCCAGTACTTC. Translation gives CASSLEPREETQYF.

Only a few counts were recorded for this clonotype. For the CDR3, the DNA is TGTGCCAGCAGTTTTAACAGGAGGGCAGATACGCAGTATTTT. It translates to CASSFNRRADTQYF. The chain joins TRBV28 to TRBJ2-3; D may be TRBD2 (6 bases). Looked up from germline, CDR1 is MDHEN and CDR2 is SYDVKM. The CDR3 runs to 14 residues. The V and J ends lost 3 bases and 4 bases respectively, with 11 bases between them.

This clonotype showed up many times. The chain has TRBV5-1 and TRBJ2-7, with D possibly being TRBD1 (6 bases). Germline-derived CDR1 and CDR2 are SGHRS and YFSETQ. This CDR3 has 14 residues. V was clipped by 4 bases and J by 4 bases, with 15 bases between them. CDR3 in DNA: TGCGCCAGCAGCCTACATCCGGACAGTTACGAGCAGTACTTC. It is translated as CASSLHPDSYEQYF.

This clonotype was seen a few times. The chain recombines TRBV5-1 with TRBJ2-5, with D maybe TRBD1 (5 bases). Germline lookup yields CDR1 SGHRS and CDR2 YFSETQ. The V end was cut by 3 bases, the J end by 5 bases, with 11 bases between. CDR3 size: 13 residues. Here the CDR3 DNA reads TGCGCCAGCAGCTCCAGGGTTTTGGAGACCCAGTACTTC. This sequence encodes CASSSRVLETQYF.

This clonotype was counted only a few times. The chain employs TRBV12-3 or TRBV12-4 and TRBJ2-1, with 14 bases that match TRBD2. V gave up 6 bases and J gave up 8 bases; unmatched junction bases: 6. The CDR3 loop spans 15 amino acids. The CDR3: CASRTGLAGGYEQFF. The CDR3 region has the DNA TGTGCCAGCAGGACTGGACTAGCGGGAGGCTATGAGCAGTTCTTC.

Only a few counts were recorded for this clonotype. The chain is built from TRBV21-1 and TRBJ2-7; the D call in the table, TRBD1, was not verified against the DNA. TRBV21-1 is termed a pseudogene. The CDR3 covers 10 residues. CDR3 residues: CASKGDEQYF. In DNA, the CDR3 is TGTGCCAGCAAGGGGGACGAGCAGTACTTC.